Here is one T cell receptor (beta chain) with its context. Produced via immunoSEQ multiplex PCR; TCRdb's table is partial and in-frame only. The sample has about 60,000 clones, 90% to 95% seen once. CDR3 length: 13 amino acids. With 0 bases removed from V and 12 bases from J, the gap between germline ends came to 10 bases. CDR1 is SGDLS and CDR2 is YYNGEE in the germline V gene. These data originate in a study of T cell changes during pregnancy in multiple sclerosis. The rearrangement links TRBV9 to TRBJ1-6; weak D call: TRBD1 (5 bases). This specimen consisted of CD4+ T cells from peripheral blood mononuclear cells, obtained in the second trimester of pregnancy. This sequence originates from a female donor with multiple sclerosis, enrolled in a pregnancy study. The CDR3 sequence: CASSVGGRKPLHF. The CDR3 DNA reads as TGTGCCAGCAGCGTAGGGGGCCGCAAACCCCTCCACTTT.